One sample yielded the 15 T cell receptor beta chains listed below, sequenced in a study of blood T cell repertoires in COVID-19 (dated by TCRdb to 2018 to 2021). The library was built by means of the immunoSEQ multiplex PCR assay. The source is immuneACCESS, and TCRdb retained only in-frame sequences with V and J called. Part of the clones is not carried over; for the studies checked, unresolved V genes explain less than half of this, and the remainder is unexplained. The sample data list roughly 110,000 clones, and 80% to 90% of these were observed just once. The top ten hold 4.5% to 6% of the sample. Sequencing was carried out using peripheral blood. These receptors were obtained from a man aged 35 to 55 with active or convalescent COVID-19.

This chain joins TRBV5-6 and TRBJ2-5; 7 nucleotides agree with TRBD2. Per the germline V gene, CDR1 is SGHDT and CDR2 is YYEEEE. J gave up 3 bases and V 6 bases, and 8 bases lay outside the gene matches. This CDR3 comprises 14 residues. The DNA for the CDR3 is TGTGCCAGCACTGAAAGCGGGGTTGAAGAGACCCAGTACTTC. Translation: CASTESGVEETQYF.

The rearrangement links TRBV6-4 to TRBJ2-1; D possibly corresponds to TRBD2 (5 bases). The CDR3 runs to 14 residues. The V and J ends lost 5 bases and 2 bases respectively, with 10 bases between them. The germline V gene has CDR1 MRHNA and CDR2 SNTAGT. The CDR3 protein is CASSREIPYNEQFF. Here the CDR3 DNA reads TGTGCCAGCAGTCGGGAAATCCCCTACAATGAGCAGTTCTTC.

The J gene is TRBJ2-1, the V gene TRBV12-5; D remains ambiguous. CDR3 length: 14 amino acids. Germline V CDR1 and CDR2: LGHNT, FRNRAP. V was cut by 5 bases and J by 3 bases, with 11 bases left in between. CDR3: CASGSAHYYNEQFF. The CDR3 DNA follows: TGTGCTAGTGGTAGCGCACATTACTACAATGAGCAGTTCTTC.

The chain combines TRBV7-2 with TRBJ1-2, with 7 bases identical to TRBD1. The V gene's germline CDR1 is SGHTA and CDR2 FQGNSA. This CDR3 region has 14 residues. V lost 1 base to trimming and J lost 3 bases; unmatched junction nucleotides: 2. The DNA of the CDR3 is TGTGCCAGCAGCTTAGGGACAGGCTACTATGGCTACACCTTC. This translates into CASSLGTGYYGYTF.

This chain connects TRBV9 to TRBJ1-1; weak D call: TRBD1 (6 bases). Deletions cut 4 bases from V and 4 bases from J, with 14 bases between. Germline V gene lookup returns CDR1 SGDLS and CDR2 YYNGEE. The CDR3 totals 14 residues. DNA of the CDR3: TGTGCCAGCAGCTCACAGGGAGGGATCACTGAAGCTTTCTTT. Its translation: CASSSQGGITEAFF.

The chain has TRBV10-3 and TRBJ1-1, with 7 bases aligning to TRBD1. CDR1 ENHRY and CDR2 SYGVKD come from the germline V gene. The CDR3 consists of 14 residues. The V and J ends lost 2 bases and 1 base, in that order; junction bases with no gene match: 1. CDR3 sequence reads: CAISENRGNTEAFF. The CDR3 DNA follows: TGTGCCATCAGTGAGAACAGGGGGAACACTGAAGCTTTCTTT.

This clone was seen a single time. The sample contains more than one DNA sequence encoding this CDR3. The chain is built from TRBV7-2 and TRBJ2-3; tentatively, D is TRBD1 (5 bases). V lost 5 bases, J lost 6 bases, and 9 bases lay in between. The CDR3 totals 12 residues. The germline V gene has CDR1 SGHTA and CDR2 FQGNSA. CDR3 region: CASSPQGDTQYF. The CDR3 DNA reads as TGTGCCAGCAGCCCTCAGGGCGATACGCAGTATTTT.

The chain uses TRBV5-1 and TRBJ1-2, with D perhaps matching TRBD1 (5 bases). Germline V CDR1 and CDR2: SGHRS, YFSETQ. Trimming pared 4 bases from V and 0 bases from J, leaving 16 bases between. The CDR3 spans 16 residues. CDR3 sequence (DNA): TGCGCCAGCAGCCGTGCTTGGGGCAGCTCTAACTATGGCTACACCTTC. Residues: CASSRAWGSSNYGYTF. The complete variable domain, with remaining parts taken from reference TRBV5-1 and TRBJ1-2, reads KAGVTQTPRYLIKTRGQQVTLSCSPISGHRSVSWYQQTPGQGLQFLFEYFSETQRNKGNFPGRFSGRQFSNSRSEMNVSTLELGDSALYLCASSRAWGSSNYGYTFGSGTRLTVV.

The DNA for the CDR3 is TGTGCCAGCAGTTTATCCCTACAGAGCACAGATACGCAGTATTTT. It translates to CASSLSLQSTDTQYF. J is TRBJ2-3 and V is TRBV27; D gene uncertain. Trimming cost V 0 bases and J 0 bases, with 7 bases left between them. The CDR3 consists of 15 residues. The V gene's germline CDR1 is MNHEY and CDR2 SMNVEV (reference sequence).

The rearrangement uses TRBV7-9 and TRBJ2-1; possible D gene TRBD2, 5 bases. CDR1 SEHNR and CDR2 FQNEAQ come from the germline V gene (reference sequence). V lost 8 bases, J lost 0 bases, and 11 bases lay in between. CDR3 size: 14 residues. The CDR3 spells CASARGSSYNEQFF. CDR3 bases: TGTGCCAGCGCCCGAGGGAGCTCCTACAATGAGCAGTTCTTC.

V is TRBV3-1 (or the pseudogene TRBV3-2) and J is TRBJ2-1; 13 nucleotides match TRBD2. V was pared by 5 bases and J by 6 bases, with 4 bases of the junction left unmatched. The CDR3 loop spans 15 amino acids. Germline V lookup: CDR1 LGHDT, CDR2 YNNKEL (reference sequence). For the CDR3, the DNA is TGTGCCAGCAGCAGAGGACTAGCGGGAGCCAATGAGCAGTTCTTC. Protein sequence: CASSRGLAGANEQFF.

DNA of the CDR3: TGTGCCAGCAGCTTGACGAGCCGGGACAGAAGTAAGCCCCAGCATTTT. It specifies CASSLTSRDRSKPQHF. This chain links TRBV12-1 with TRBJ1-5; the D call of TRBD1 is as the table states it, not checked on the DNA. TRBV12-1 is reported as a pseudogene. CDR3 length equals 16 residues.

The CDR3 region is CASSPSGVGANVLTF. The CDR3 DNA reads TGTGCCAGCAGCCCCTCGGGGGTCGGGGCCAACGTCCTGACTTTC. V gene TRBV7-8 combines with J gene TRBJ2-6; perhaps TRBD2 as D (6 bases). Germline CDR1 and CDR2: SGHVS and FQNEAQ. There are 15 residues in the CDR3. V lost 5 bases to trimming and J lost 4 bases, with 12 bases between them.

V gene TRBV30 combines with J gene TRBJ2-3; TRBD2 might be the D (5 bases). The CDR3 is made up of 12 amino acids. CDR1 and CDR2 (germline): GTSNPN, SVGIG (reference sequence). Deletions cut 2 bases from V and 4 bases from J, with 7 bases between. In nucleotides, the CDR3 is TGTGCCTGGAGTTCGAGGGCAGATACGCAGTATTTT. This sequence encodes CAWSSRADTQYF.

The chain combines TRBV6-2 or TRBV6-3 with TRBJ2-7; possible D gene TRBD2, 5 bases. The germline V and J ends were trimmed by 5 bases and 1 base, with 18 bases remaining between them. CDR1 is MNHEY, CDR2 SVGEGT, per germline. This CDR3 has 16 residues. The CDR3 coding sequence is TGTGCCAGCAGTACCCTGATACGGACTCCTTCCTACGAGCAGTACTTC. It is translated as CASSTLIRTPSYEQYF.